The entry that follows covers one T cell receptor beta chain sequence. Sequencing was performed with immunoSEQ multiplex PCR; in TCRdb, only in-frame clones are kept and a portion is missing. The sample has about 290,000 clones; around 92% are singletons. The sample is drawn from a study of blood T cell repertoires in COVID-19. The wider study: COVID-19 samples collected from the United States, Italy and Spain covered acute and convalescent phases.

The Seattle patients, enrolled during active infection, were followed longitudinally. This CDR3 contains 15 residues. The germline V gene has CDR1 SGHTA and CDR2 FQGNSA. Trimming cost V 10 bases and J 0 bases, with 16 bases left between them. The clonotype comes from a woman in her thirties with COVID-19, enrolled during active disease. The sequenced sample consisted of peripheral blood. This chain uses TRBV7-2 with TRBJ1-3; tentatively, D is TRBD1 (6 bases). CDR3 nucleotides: TGTGCCACTCGGCGGGGGGCCCTCTCTGGAAACACCATATATTTT. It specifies CATRRGALSGNTIYF. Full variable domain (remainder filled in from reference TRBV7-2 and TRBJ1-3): GAGVSQSPSNKVTEKGKDVELRCDPISGHTALYWYRQSLGQGLEFLIYFQGNSAPDKSGLPSDRFSAERTGGSVSTLTIQRTQQEDSAVYLCATRRGALSGNTIYFGEGSWLTVV.